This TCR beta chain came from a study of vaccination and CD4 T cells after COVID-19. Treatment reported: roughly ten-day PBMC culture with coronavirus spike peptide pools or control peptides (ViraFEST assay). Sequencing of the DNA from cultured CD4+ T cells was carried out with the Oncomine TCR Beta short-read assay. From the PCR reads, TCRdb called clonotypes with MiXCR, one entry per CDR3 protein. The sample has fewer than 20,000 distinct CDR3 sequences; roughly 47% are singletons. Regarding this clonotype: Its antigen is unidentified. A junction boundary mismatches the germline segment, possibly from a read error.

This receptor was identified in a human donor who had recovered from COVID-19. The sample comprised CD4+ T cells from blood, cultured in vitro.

Here the CDR3 DNA reads TGTGCCAGCAGTTACCTAATCACAGATTCGCAGTATTTT. It is translated as CASSYLITDSQYF. This rearrangement joins TRBV6-2 or TRBV6-3 to TRBJ2-3; D gene uncertain. This CDR3 contains 13 residues. In germline, CDR1 is MNHEY, CDR2 SVGEGT.